This TCR beta chain was obtained from a study of T-cell memory formation after mild COVID-19. Whole-study context: TCR clusters were largely donor specific. The study's findings and limits: CD4+ contracting clones were mainly CM and EM; CD8+ ones, EMRA.

The V gene's germline CDR1 is LGHNA and CDR2 YNFKEQ. The CDR3 totals 18 residues. V lost 4 bases, J lost 2 bases, and 14 bases stayed unmatched. As regards this clonotype: Antigen: not known.

TCRdb called the 5' RACE reads again in MiXCR, with one record for every CDR3 protein. In the table there are hundreds of thousands of distinct CDR3 sequences, 18% of which are singletons. Sequenced material: PBMCs or a T cell subset sorted from them (not recorded which). The receptor comes from an adult woman who had mild COVID-19 (a few samples of this study predate the infection). Cell type and time point are not known. The V call is TRBV4-2, the J call TRBJ2-3; TRBD2 agrees at 8 bases. CDR3 coding DNA: TGTGCCAGCAGCCGGAATTTGGAGAGCGGGAGTGCCACAGATACGCAGTATTTT. Translating it yields CASSRNLESGSATDTQYF.